This section outlines one TCR beta chain sequence together with its context. Autoimmune disease history or systemic immunosuppression led to patient exclusion. Clones were read by immunoSEQ multiplex PCR, and TCRdb kept only the in-frame ones, dropping some. The sample has about 48,000 clones; around 90% are singletons. The data were taken from a study of OX40 agonist ivuxolimab in advanced cancers. Germline values: CDR1 LNHDA, CDR2 SQIVND (reference sequence). There are 15 residues in the CDR3. V lost 5 bases and J lost 12; bases outside the gene matches: 11. This sequence joins TRBV19 and TRBJ1-6, with TRBD1 matching 9 bases. This sample comprised CD4+ or CD8+ T cells sorted from blood, obtained in a trial of the OX40 agonist ivuxolimab. This TCR was recovered from an adult with an advanced solid tumor such as melanoma, head and neck, liver or kidney cancer. The CDR3 protein is CASSAFGQGHGPLHF. The CDR3 nucleotides read TGTGCCAGTAGTGCTTTCGGACAGGGGCACGGACCCCTCCACTTT.